The 20 T cell receptor beta chains below were found in one sample sequenced in a study of identical twins (dated by TCRdb to 2016 to 2017). Receptors were amplified or captured by 5' RACE. These reads were obtained on an Illumina HiSeq 2000. TCRdb reprocessed the public reads (quality trimming at Q25 with fastp, clone calling with MiXCR) and kept in-frame beta chains. Every CDR3 protein is listed once, alongside the most common genes and DNA of its rows. The sample table contains nearly 650,000 distinct CDR3 sequences; only one count was recorded for roughly 7.1% of them. Jointly, the top ten make up 1.6% of the sample. These data were also filed under a second study, of yellow fever vaccine responses in identical twins.

The material sequenced was PBMCs. The source of these receptors is a woman between 18 and 30 years old in good health.

This clonotype has just a few counts. The chain couples TRBV10-2 to TRBJ2-7; the D is unclear. Per germline, CDR1 WSHSY and CDR2 SAAADI. The V and J ends lost 6 bases and 7 bases respectively, with 10 bases between them. This CDR3 region has 11 residues. CDR3 nucleotides: TGCGCCAGCAGAAAGACGCGAGAGCAGTACTTC. This codes for CASRKTREQYF.

This clonotype was recorded many times. The CDR3 here is CAISESKATTNEKLFF. CDR3 sequence (DNA): TGTGCCATCAGTGAGTCCAAGGCAACAACTAATGAAAAACTGTTTTTT. This chain uses TRBV10-3 with TRBJ1-4; D is ambiguous. Trimming took 0 bases from V and 0 from J, leaving 8 bases between them. The CDR3 covers 16 residues. Germline CDR1 is ENHRY and CDR2 is SYGVKD.

V usage is TRBV10-3 and J usage is TRBJ2-1; unclear D gene. CDR1 ENHRY and CDR2 SYGVKD come from the germline V gene. The CDR3 runs 14 residues. V was cut by 2 bases and J by 6 bases, with 11 bases left in between. CDR3 DNA: TGTGCCATCAGTGAGAATCGGGTGGGCAATGAGCAGTTCTTC. Protein product: CAISENRVGNEQFF.

This clonotype showed up just a few times. The J gene is TRBJ2-7, the V gene TRBV28; 13 bases match TRBD2. V was pared by 5 bases and J by 6 bases, with 7 bases of the junction left unmatched. Germline CDR1 is MDHEN and CDR2 is SYDVKM. This CDR3 is 15 amino acids long. CDR3 in DNA: TGTGCCAGCAGTCCCGGGACTAGCGGGAAGCCCGAGCAGTACTTC. Translating it yields CASSPGTSGKPEQYF.

The chain employs TRBV12-3 or TRBV12-4 and TRBJ1-1; D ambiguous. V lost 3 bases, J lost 6 bases, and 17 bases lay in between. There are 15 residues in the CDR3. CDR3 in DNA: TGTGCCAGCAGTTTGATGCTGGGAGGTTGGGCTGAAGCTTTCTTT. This codes for CASSLMLGGWAEAFF.

There are many counts of this clonotype. The chain combines TRBV7-8 with TRBJ1-2; D might be TRBD1 (5 bases). Deletions cut 1 base from V and 7 bases from J, with 10 bases between. The CDR3 length is 13 residues. Germline V gene lookup returns CDR1 SGHVS and CDR2 FQNEAQ. CDR3 region: CASSLDGAGGYTF. CDR3 in DNA: TGTGCCAGCAGCTTAGACGGGGCAGGTGGCTACACCTTC.

This clonotype showed up just a few times. CDR3 bases: TGTGCCAGCAGTTGGGAATCAGCGCTCCGCAGCTCCTACAATGAGCAGTTCTTC. The encoded protein is CASSWESALRSSYNEQFF. V usage is TRBV28 and J usage is TRBJ2-1; D call uncertain. V was shortened by 4 bases and J by 0 bases, with 19 bases between the two germline ends. The V gene's germline CDR1 is MDHEN and CDR2 SYDVKM. The CDR3 sequence is 18 residues long.

In its sample, this clonotype was seen a few times. This rearrangement joins TRBV12-3 or TRBV12-4 to TRBJ2-3; 7 positions agree with TRBD2. The V segment lost 3 bases and the J segment 3 bases; nucleotides outside the gene matches: 3. The CDR3 runs 14 residues. The CDR3 protein is CASSFGGITDTQYF. The CDR3 coding sequence is TGTGCCAGCAGTTTCGGGGGGATAACAGATACGCAGTATTTT.

This clonotype was counted many times. The J gene is TRBJ2-3, the V gene TRBV12-3 or TRBV12-4; 10 bases are a match to TRBD2. V lost 5 bases and J lost 0; bases outside the gene matches: 2. This CDR3 spans 15 amino acids. DNA for the CDR3: TGTGCCAGCAGTCCTAGCGGGAGAAGCACAGATACGCAGTATTTT. As protein: CASSPSGRSTDTQYF.

This clonotype was recorded at least ten times. J is TRBJ2-2 and V is TRBV20-1; D gene uncertain. Looked up from germline, CDR1 is DFQATT and CDR2 is SNEGSKA (reference sequence). The CDR3 is 14 residues long. V dropped 3 bases and J dropped 1 base, with 9 bases sitting between them. CDR3 residues: CSASVLENTGELFF. The CDR3, as DNA: TGCAGTGCTAGTGTTCTTGAGAACACCGGGGAGCTGTTTTTT.

This clonotype turned up a few times. The chain uses TRBV11-2 and TRBJ2-3; D is ambiguous. V was cut by 5 bases and J by 0 bases, with 9 bases left in between. The CDR3 spans 14 residues. Looked up from germline, CDR1 is SGHAT and CDR2 is FQNNGV. CDR3 DNA: TGTGCCAGCAGCCAGAGTTTGAGCACAGATACGCAGTATTTT. This encodes CASSQSLSTDTQYF.

The chain carries TRBV28 and TRBJ2-7; 8 bases are shared with TRBD1. The CDR3 has 14 residues. V shed 7 bases and J 3 bases; nucleotides not matched to a gene: 8. The germline V gene encodes CDR1 MDHEN and CDR2 SYDVKM. The CDR3 here is CASIRQGPYYEQYF. The CDR3 DNA reads TGTGCCAGCATACGACAGGGGCCCTACTACGAGCAGTACTTC.

The V call is TRBV4-1, the J call TRBJ2-3; 10 bases fit TRBD1. The CDR3 consists of 14 residues. Losses at the gene ends were 1 base for V and 13 bases for J; bases not matched to a gene: 8. The germline V gene encodes CDR1 MGHRA and CDR2 YSYEKL. CDR3 amino acids: CASSQALVDRGKYF. The CDR3 region has the DNA TGCGCCAGCAGCCAAGCACTCGTGGACAGGGGGAAGTATTTT.

The genes are TRBV7-2 and TRBJ1-2; no clear D gene. Germline assignment: CDR1 SGHTA and CDR2 FQGNSA. The CDR3 has 13 residues. Trimming stripped 3 bases from V and 6 bases from J, with 11 bases between. CDR3 nucleotide sequence: TGTGCCAGCAGCTTGGTCGCCGGGGATGGCTACACCTTC. It yields the protein CASSLVAGDGYTF.

This clonotype has at least ten counts. The chain has TRBV3-1 and TRBJ2-2; 8 nucleotides match TRBD2. CDR3 length: 15 amino acids. The trim removed 4 bases at V and 0 bases at J, leaving 1 base unmatched. Germline CDR1 LGHDT, CDR2 YNNKEL (reference sequence). The CDR3 region is CASSRGLANTGELFF. The CDR3 DNA is TGTGCCAGCAGCCGGGGACTAGCGAACACCGGGGAGCTGTTTTTT.

This clonotype was recorded many times. This CDR3 reads CASSLPWTGGYEQYV. CDR3 in DNA: TGTGCCAGCAGTTTACCCTGGACAGGGGGCTACGAGCAGTACGTC. V gene TRBV12-3 or TRBV12-4 combines with J gene TRBJ2-7; 10 bases map to TRBD1. V lost 2 bases to trimming and J lost 3 bases; unmatched junction nucleotides: 4. CDR3 size: 15 residues.

This clonotype was counted at least ten times. The chain links TRBV6-5 to TRBJ2-7; 8 nucleotides line up with TRBD1. The CDR3 has 13 amino acids. The ends lost 3 bases at V and 6 bases at J; junction bases unmatched: 4. The germline V gene encodes CDR1 MNHEY and CDR2 SVGAGI. The CDR3 DNA reads TGTGCCAGCAGTTATGGACAGGGAACCGAGCAGTACGTC. Translating gives CASSYGQGTEQYV.

This clonotype was counted at least ten times. The chain uses TRBV4-1 and TRBJ1-1; no firm D call. Germline CDR1 MGHRA, CDR2 YSYEKL. Trimming removed 1 base from V and 3 bases from J, with 15 bases in between. The CDR3 extends over 16 amino acids. CDR3 residues: CASSQVSQTLDTEAFF. The CDR3 DNA follows: TGCGCCAGCAGCCAAGTAAGTCAGACGTTGGACACTGAAGCTTTCTTT.

The rearrangement joins TRBV5-1 to TRBJ2-2; D call uncertain. Germline loops: CDR1 SGHRS, CDR2 YFSETQ. This CDR3 spans 14 amino acids. Trimming took off 2 bases at V and 4 bases at J, with 9 bases between the two ends. The CDR3 loop reads CASSFTQSTGELFF. In DNA form, the CDR3 reads TGCGCCAGCAGCTTCACCCAATCCACCGGGGAGCTGTTTTTT.

This clonotype was seen a few times. The V and J genes are TRBV7-9 and TRBJ2-7; possible D gene TRBD2, 5 bases. Between the trimmed V and J ends, which lost 4 bases and 2 bases, there was a span of 12 bases. The CDR3 sequence is 14 residues long. Germline lookup yields CDR1 SEHNR and CDR2 FQNEAQ (reference sequence). The CDR3 loop reads CASSSKRLPYEQYF. The DNA for the CDR3 is TGTGCCAGCAGCTCTAAGCGGCTCCCCTACGAGCAGTACTTC.